This T cell receptor beta chain was obtained from a study of T-cell memory formation after mild COVID-19. Study in general: TCR clusters were mostly confined to one donor each. Study conclusions and caveats: Some SARS-CoV-2-responding clones were already detected in memory before infection. A balance of CD4 and CD8 characterized clones contracting day 15 to 85, whereas later expanders leaned CD4+.

V lost 5 bases and J lost 2; bases outside the gene matches: 2. The CDR3 consists of 13 residues. MiXCR, run by TCRdb on the 5' RACE reads, gives a single entry per CDR3 protein. In the table there are about 320,000 distinct CDR3 sequences, over 11% of which are singletons. This clonotype was recorded many times. The antigen remains undetermined. The specimen was PBMCs or a T cell subset sorted from them (not recorded which). The J gene is TRBJ1-2, the V gene TRBV12-3 or TRBV12-4; 7 nucleotides agree with TRBD1. The receptor was isolated from a man younger than 35 who had mild COVID-19 (a few samples of this study predate the infection). Cell type and time point are not known. Written as DNA, the CDR3 is TGTGCCAGCAGTCCCAGGGGGAACTATGGCTACACCTTC. The encoded protein is CASSPRGNYGYTF.